The clone carrying this TCR beta chain was seen a handful of times. TCRdb reanalysed the 5' RACE reads using MiXCR and keeps one entry per CDR3 protein. Of more than 80,000 distinct CDR3 sequences in the sample, over 9.5% were seen once. The CDR3 is 13 amino acids. Germline V gives CDR1 MNHEY, CDR2 SVGEGT. The V end lost 8 bases, the J end lost 7 bases, and 18 bases lay between the germline ends. Regarding time point: sample taken at primary tumor resection. Around 70 TRACERx patients with early, untreated non-small cell lung cancer donated samples. Sequencing of whole RNA from tumor, nontumor lung or frozen PBMC involved no sorting. The data stem from a study of spatial heterogeneity in lung cancer. Overall study: In raw reads, more than nine appearances on average were recorded for each unique TCR and UMI combination.

The chain combines TRBV6-2 or TRBV6-3 with TRBJ2-7, with D perhaps TRBD2 (5 bases). The receptor's source is a male donor with early-stage non-small cell lung cancer. The input for sequencing was PBMCs, taken at surgery. The CDR3 here is CASRGPLPSEQYF. The CDR3 DNA sequence: TGTGCCAGCCGAGGGCCACTCCCTAGTGAGCAGTACTTC.